These 5 T cell receptor beta chains came from one sample sequenced in a study of cytomegalovirus exposure and HLA in healthy donors. The PCR contained 60 Vbeta and 13 Jbeta primers. Assay used: immunoSEQ multiplex PCR; TCRdb lists only in-frame clones, some missing. Of 85,000 to 130,000 clones listed, 65% to 90% are singletons. Sequencing used PBMCs. These receptors were taken from a man aged 50 or older in good health and CMV-seronegative.

V is TRBV2 and J is TRBJ1-3, with 8 positions matching TRBD1. V lost 7 bases to trimming and J lost 0 bases; unmatched junction nucleotides: 11. The CDR3 is 17 amino acids. Germline V gives CDR1 SNHLY, CDR2 FYNNEI. CDR3 amino acids: CASIRTGSPSSGNTIYF. The CDR3 nucleotides read TGTGCCAGCATAAGGACAGGGAGCCCGAGCTCTGGAAACACCATATATTTT.

The V and J genes are TRBV6-1 and TRBJ1-1; a possible D gene is TRBD1 (5 bases). In germline, CDR1 is MNHNS, CDR2 SASEGT. The V gene lost 7 bases and the J gene lost 1 base, with 10 bases spanning the gap. The CDR3 covers 13 residues. In DNA, the CDR3 is TGTGCCAGCAATGTTGACAGGAACACTGAAGCTTTCTTT. It specifies CASNVDRNTEAFF.

On this clone itself: The sample carries other DNA sequences with the same CDR3. This chain uses TRBV18 with TRBJ1-2, with D possibly matching TRBD1 (5 bases). The CDR3 is made up of 12 amino acids. From germline, CDR1 is KGHSH and CDR2 LQKENI. Deletions cut 6 bases from V and 4 bases from J, with 9 bases between. CDR3 loop: CASSPDSYGYTF. The CDR3 region has the DNA TGTGCCAGCTCCCCCGACAGCTATGGCTACACCTTC.

This clone was detected only once. The chain couples TRBV5-4 to TRBJ1-1, with a possible D match to TRBD1 (6 bases). Trimming left V 1 base short and J 6 bases short, with 16 bases between. This CDR3 region has 15 residues. Germline V gene sequence: CDR1 SGHNT, CDR2 YYREEE (reference sequence). CDR3 DNA: TGTGCCAGCAGCTTGATTACAACAGGGAGAGCTGAAGCTTTCTTT. It is translated as CASSLITTGRAEAFF.

This clone appeared a few times. The chain links TRBV7-9 to TRBJ1-2, with TRBD1 matching 7 bases. J gave up 3 bases and V 5 bases, and 3 bases lay outside the gene matches. The CDR3 covers 13 residues. The germline V gene encodes CDR1 SEHNR and CDR2 FQNEAQ (reference sequence). CDR3 residues: CASSGDRYYGYTF. CDR3 nucleotide sequence: TGTGCCAGCAGCGGGGACAGATACTATGGCTACACCTTC. The variable domain in full, completed from reference TRBV7-9 and TRBJ1-2, reads DTGVSQNPRHKITKRGQNVTFRCDPISEHNRLYWYRQTLGQGPEFLTYFQNEAQLEKSRLLSDRFSAERPKGSFSTLEIQRTEQGDSAMYLCASSGDRYYGYTFGSGTRLTVV.